The 21 T cell receptor beta chains below all came from one sample that was sequenced in a study of blood T cell repertoires in COVID-19. The table came from immunoSEQ multiplex PCR; TCRdb's copy has only in-frame clones and leaves some out. The table lists approximately 390,000 clones, almost 90% of them singletons, with around 7% in the top ten. The sequencing sample was made of peripheral blood. Source of these receptors: a man aged 18 to 30 with active or convalescent COVID-19.

The genes are TRBV4-3 and TRBJ2-1; D may be TRBD2 (6 bases). Germline V gene sequence: CDR1 LGHNA, CDR2 YSLEER. This CDR3 is 14 amino acids long. Trimming shortened V by 1 base and J by 9 bases, and 13 bases separated the two germline ends. CDR3 bases: TGCGCCAGCAGCCAAGTGCTAGCGCCCCTTGAGCAGTTCTTC. Its translation: CASSQVLAPLEQFF.

J is TRBJ1-4 and V is TRBV18; D uncertain. Germline CDR1 and CDR2: KGHSH and LQKENI. Trimming removed 3 bases from V and 0 bases from J, with 11 bases in between. This CDR3 has 16 amino acids. DNA of the CDR3: TGTGCCAGCTCACCCCAACTACCAGCAACTAATGAAAAACTGTTTTTT. It is translated as CASSPQLPATNEKLFF.

As for this clone: The same CDR3 can be traced to other DNA sequences in this sample. The CDR3 is CASSPIGGGTDTQYF. DNA of the CDR3: TGTGCCAGCTCACCAATCGGAGGGGGCACAGATACGCAGTATTTT. The rearrangement uses TRBV18 and TRBJ2-3; possibly TRBD2 for D (6 bases). V dropped 2 bases and J dropped 1 base, with 10 bases sitting between them. Germline V gives CDR1 KGHSH, CDR2 LQKENI. The CDR3 extends over 15 amino acids. Combining the CDR3 with reference TRBV18 and TRBJ2-3 gives the whole variable domain NAGVMQNPRHLVRRRGQEARLRCSPMKGHSHVYWYRQLPEEGLKFMVYLQKENIIDESGMPKERFSAEFPKEGPSILRIQQVVRGDSAAYFCASSPIGGGTDTQYFGPGTRLTVL.

This chain uses TRBV4-2 with TRBJ2-1; 12 bases map to TRBD2. Germline V gene data show CDR1 as LGHNA and CDR2 as YNFKEQ. The CDR3 spans 14 residues. Trimming at V came to 6 bases and at J to 9 bases, leaving 6 bases not matched to a gene. The CDR3 DNA is TGTGCCAGCAGACCTAGCGGGGGGGCCTTTGAGCAGTTCTTC. Protein: CASRPSGGAFEQFF.

Here the CDR3 reads CATSDPRRQEETQYF. The DNA for the CDR3 is TGTGCCACCAGTGACCCCCGCCGACAGGAAGAGACCCAGTACTTC. This sequence joins TRBV24-1 and TRBJ2-5; weak D call: TRBD1 (6 bases). CDR1 and CDR2 from the germline V gene are KGHDR and SFDVKD. The V and J ends lost 4 bases and 3 bases respectively, with 14 bases between them. The length of the CDR3 is 15 residues.

This chain connects TRBV6-6 to TRBJ2-7; D might be TRBD1 (6 bases). The CDR3 length is 10 residues. V dropped 8 bases and J dropped 4 bases, with 6 bases sitting between them. Per the germline V gene, CDR1 is MNHNY and CDR2 is SVGAGI (reference sequence). The CDR3 is CASQGYEQYF. Here the CDR3 DNA reads TGTGCCAGCCAGGGGTACGAGCAGTACTTC.

There are a few counts of this clone. V and J are TRBV7-2 and TRBJ2-7; the match to TRBD2 covers 12 bases. After removal of 5 bases from V and 7 bases from J, the junction contained 18 bases not matched to a gene. Germline lookup yields CDR1 SGHTA and CDR2 FQGNSA. There are 18 residues in the CDR3. CDR3 protein: CASSTPGTSGLRGGEQYF. The CDR3 DNA reads as TGTGCCAGCAGCACACCCGGGACTAGCGGGTTGCGAGGGGGGGAGCAGTACTTC.

CDR3: CASSLLSGNEKLFF. The DNA for the CDR3 is TGTGCCAGCAGTTTACTGAGCGGGAATGAAAAACTGTTTTTT. The chain joins TRBV27 to TRBJ1-4, with no clear D. Trimming left V 2 bases short and J 5 bases short, with 9 bases between. From germline, CDR1 is MNHEY and CDR2 SMNVEV (reference sequence). The CDR3 is 14 amino acids.

The chain combines TRBV10-3 with TRBJ1-2; D is unresolved. The germline V gene encodes CDR1 ENHRY and CDR2 SYGVKD. V was clipped by 5 bases and J by 5 bases, with 12 bases between them. CDR3 length equals 13 residues. The CDR3 is CAISPADKYGYTF. DNA of the CDR3: TGTGCCATCAGTCCCGCAGACAAATATGGCTACACCTTC.

The V and J genes are TRBV28 and TRBJ2-1; D call uncertain. The germline V and J ends were trimmed by 6 bases and 4 bases, with 19 bases remaining between them. The CDR3 sequence is 16 residues long. Germline CDR1 MDHEN, CDR2 SYDVKM. The CDR3 bases are TGTGCCAGCAGCCGAGGCCGACTGGAACATTACAATGAGCAGTTCTTC. Translation: CASSRGRLEHYNEQFF.

This chain uses TRBV18 with TRBJ2-3; 9 bases agree with TRBD2. V shed 0 bases and J 7 bases; nucleotides not matched to a gene: 11. The CDR3 is 17 residues long. Germline V CDR1 and CDR2: KGHSH, LQKENI. CDR3 DNA: TGTGCCAGCTCACCACCCTATATAGCGGGAGTGGATCATACGCAGTATTTT. Encoded protein: CASSPPYIAGVDHTQYF.

This rearrangement joins TRBV28 to TRBJ2-5; 7 bases are shared with TRBD2. The J segment lost 3 bases and the V segment lost 3 bases, leaving 7 bases of the junction unmatched. This CDR3 has 15 amino acids. Germline-derived CDR1 and CDR2 are MDHEN and SYDVKM. CDR3 sequence reads: CASSFSRRGKETQYF. The CDR3 nucleotides are TGTGCCAGCAGTTTCTCTCGGCGGGGGAAAGAGACCCAGTACTTC.

The chain joins TRBV15 to TRBJ1-1, with D maybe TRBD1 (6 bases). V lost 6 bases and J 0 bases, leaving 11 bases between the germline ends. Germline V gene data show CDR1 as LNHNV and CDR2 as YYDKDF (reference sequence). This CDR3 is built from 14 residues. CDR3: CATRSTGMNTEAFF. CDR3 nucleotides: TGTGCCACCAGGTCGACAGGCATGAACACTGAAGCTTTCTTT.

The chain employs TRBV7-2 and TRBJ1-1; 7 bases fit TRBD1. Losses at the gene ends were 5 bases for V and 0 bases for J; bases not matched to a gene: 9. The CDR3 extends over 16 amino acids. CDR1 and CDR2 (germline): SGHTA, FQGNSA. The CDR3 reads CASSKGADRLNTEAFF. Here the CDR3 DNA reads TGTGCCAGCAGCAAGGGGGCGGACAGACTGAACACTGAAGCTTTCTTT.

The chain couples TRBV19 to TRBJ1-1, with 9 bases identical to TRBD1. This CDR3 spans 14 amino acids. The germline V gene has CDR1 LNHDA and CDR2 SQIVND (reference sequence). J lost 5 bases, V lost 5 bases, and 6 bases had no gene match. CDR3 bases: TGTGCCAGTAGTCCTACAGGGGGCTATACTGAAGCTTTCTTT. It specifies CASSPTGGYTEAFF. The entire variable domain, with the rest obtained from reference TRBV19 and TRBJ1-1, is as follows: DGGITQSPKYLFRKEGQNVTLSCEQNLNHDAMYWYRQDPGQGLRLIYYSQIVNDFQKGDIAEGYSVSREKKESFPLTVTSAQKNPTAFYLCASSPTGGYTEAFFGQGTRLTVV.

The chain combines TRBV27 with TRBJ2-7; TRBD2 might be the D (6 bases). CDR3 length: 14 amino acids. Trimming removed 2 bases from V and 3 bases from J, with 11 bases in between. Germline V CDR1 and CDR2: MNHEY, SMNVEV (reference sequence). The CDR3 sequence is CASSLAGSVYEQYF. DNA of the CDR3: TGTGCCAGCAGTTTAGCGGGGAGCGTCTACGAGCAGTACTTC.

About this clone: The conserved phenylalanine or tryptophan is not found at the CDR3 terminus, so this likely reflects a read error. Because the CDR3's place on the DNA is in doubt, the DNA is left out and the CDR3 is given as listed by TCRdb. V is TRBV10-2 and J is TRBJ1-1; the listed D gene, TRBD1, was not tested against the DNA. Germline CDR1 and CDR2: WSHSY and SAAADI. The length of the CDR3 is 11 amino acids, counting both ends. CDR3 protein: CASSEGRQGSL.

This chain connects TRBV2 to TRBJ1-1; D remains ambiguous. The CDR3 contains 13 residues. V was clipped by 6 bases and J by 0 bases, with 8 bases between them. The V gene's germline CDR1 is SNHLY and CDR2 FYNNEI. The CDR3 DNA follows: TGTGCCAGCAGGGTACAGATGAACACTGAAGCTTTCTTT. As protein: CASRVQMNTEAFF.

The chain links TRBV5-4 to TRBJ2-1; 10 bases line up with TRBD2. The CDR3 totals 17 residues. CDR1 SGHNT and CDR2 YYREEE come from the germline V gene (reference sequence). J was trimmed by 3 bases and V by 0 bases; bases with no gene match: 6. The CDR3 reads CASSLVVLAGDYNEQFF. The CDR3 DNA reads as TGTGCCAGCAGCTTGGTGGTTCTAGCGGGGGACTACAATGAGCAGTTCTTC.

CDR3 loop: CASSPTTGETNGYTF. The CDR3 DNA follows: TGTGCCAGCTCACCTACGACAGGAGAAACAAATGGCTACACCTTC. The chain joins TRBV18 to TRBJ1-2; tentatively, D is TRBD1 (6 bases). CDR1 KGHSH and CDR2 LQKENI come from the germline V gene. Trimming cost V 3 bases and J 6 bases, with 17 bases left between them. This CDR3 region has 15 residues.

This clone has a handful of counts. The V and J genes are TRBV6-5 and TRBJ2-1; D not resolved. Germline V gene data show CDR1 as MNHEY and CDR2 as SVGAGI. CDR3 length equals 12 residues. Trimming took 4 bases from V and 2 from J, leaving 3 bases between them. CDR3 residues: CASSSPYNEQFF. The CDR3 DNA reads as TGTGCCAGCAGTTCTCCCTACAATGAGCAGTTCTTC.